These T cell receptor beta chains were read from a single sample in a study of regulatory T cells in long-lasting Graves disease. TCRdb reanalysed the multiplex PCR reads using MiXCR and keeps one entry per CDR3 protein. The table includes some 600,000 distinct CDR3 sequences, about 16% detected once. These data were also reused for a study on T cells in Graves' hyperthyroidism and ophthalmopathy.

This specimen consisted of peripheral blood mononuclear cells (PBMCs), obtained at new diagnosis, from a patient treated with antithyroid drugs. Receptors originate from a man between 18 and 35 years old with Graves disease. CDR3s leave out the opening cysteine and the closing phenylalanine or tryptophan. D genes are given only for firm matches.

- | TRBJ2-1 | TRBV2 | ASMGLSDEQF
- | TRBJ2-3 | TRBV5-1 | ASSPGDSYTDTQY
- | TRBJ1-3 | TRBV19 | ASTLESSGNTIY
- | TRBJ2-2 | TRBV7-9 | ASSFGPGELF
- | TRBJ1-3 | TRBV6-1 | ARDVTVSGNTMY
- | TRBJ1-2 | TRBV11-1 | ASSLAVWRKEQPYGYT
TRBD1 | TRBJ1-5 | TRBV27 | ASSSSGTVHSNQPQH
- | TRBJ1-1 | TRBV27 | ASSFLQGTEAF
- | TRBJ2-3 | TRBV20-1 | SAKAGASTDTQY
- | TRBJ2-1 | TRBV18 | ASSPRGGRYNEQF
- | TRBJ1-2 | TRBV6-2/TRBV6-3 | ASSYSNGRPGYT
TRBD2 | TRBJ2-6 | TRBV19 | ASSMRASGISGANVLT
TRBD2 | TRBJ2-7 | TRBV2 | ASGNTGGEQY
- | TRBJ2-5 | TRBV20-1 | SARDESVAQY
- | TRBJ1-6 | TRBV15 | ATSRGRLGDSPLH
- | TRBJ1-1 | TRBV27 | ASTSGPAGTEAF
TRBD2 | TRBJ2-7 | TRBV12-3/TRBV12-4 | ASSGLAYEQY
- | TRBJ1-4 | TRBV5-1 | ASSLVSQNEKLF
- | TRBJ1-5 | TRBV27 | ASSLSGYAGNQPQH
TRBD2 | TRBJ2-2 | TRBV12-3/TRBV12-4 | ASRRLAGGNGELF
- | TRBJ1-2 | TRBV18 | ASSPSSGGDYGYT
- | TRBJ1-2 | TRBV29-1 | SVEREEGYGYT
TRBD1 | TRBJ1-3 | TRBV28 | ASSPTGGAGNTIY
TRBD2 | TRBJ2-3 | TRBV19 | ASSIAGGPYSDTQY
TRBD2 | TRBJ2-1 | TRBV7-9 | ASSLASGTSGRETYNEQF
TRBD2 | TRBJ2-7 | TRBV5-1 | ASSPDVRTSSYEQY
- | TRBJ1-2 | TRBV19 | ASSYRDRAANYGYT
- | TRBJ2-7 | TRBV10-3 | AITSPGAYEQY